This T cell receptor (beta chain) was documented in a study of tumor and adjacent non-tumor tissue in lung cancer. Study background: Patients were aged about 30 to 76, some 10 men and 5 women, stage I to III.

The library came from three nested PCR rounds adapted from ARM-PCR protocols. TCRdb passed the multiplex PCR reads through MiXCR, listing each CDR3 protein once. The repertoire holds about 93,000 distinct CDR3 sequences, 67% seen once, with about 16% in the top ten. A word on this clonotype: Its antigen is not identified. A junction end diverges from the germline sequence, so it may reflect a read error.

The template was RNA from unsorted bulk tissue. Study observations and caveats: TCR diversity was significantly greater in tumor than normal lung tissue. Shorter survival was associated with higher TCR diversity in tumors.

This CDR3 has 12 residues. In germline, CDR1 is GTSNPN, CDR2 SVGIG (reference sequence). V is TRBV30 and J is TRBJ2-3; D is perhaps TRBD1 (6 bases). What was sequenced was lung tumor tissue. The TCR originated in a man aged 60-69 years with non-small cell lung cancer. The CDR3 sequence is CAVTGDTDTHYF. The CDR3 region has the DNA TGTGCTGTAACCGGGGACACAGATACGCATTATTTT.